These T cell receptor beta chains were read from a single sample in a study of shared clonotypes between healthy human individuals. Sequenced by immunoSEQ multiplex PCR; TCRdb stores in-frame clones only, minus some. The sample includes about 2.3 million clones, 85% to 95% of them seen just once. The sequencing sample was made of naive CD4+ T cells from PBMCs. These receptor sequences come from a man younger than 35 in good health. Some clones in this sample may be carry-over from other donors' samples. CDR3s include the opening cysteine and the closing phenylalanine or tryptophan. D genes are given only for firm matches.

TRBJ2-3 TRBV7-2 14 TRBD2 TGTGCCAGCAGCTTGTCAGCGGGATTGGATACGCAGTATTTT CASSLSAGLDTQYF
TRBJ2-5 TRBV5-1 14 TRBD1 TGCGCCAGCAGCGCAGGGACAGGAGAAGAGACCCAGTACTTC CASSAGTGEETQYF
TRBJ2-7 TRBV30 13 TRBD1 TGTGCCACACACAGGGGGAGCTCCTACGAGCAGTACTTC CATHRGSSYEQYF
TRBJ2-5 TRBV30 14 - TGTGCCTCGTCCGGCAGGCTCGGCCCAAGGACCCAGTACTTC CASSGRLGPRTQYF
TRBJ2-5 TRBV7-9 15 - TGTGCCAGCAGCTTAGCAGGGGCGGTAGTGGAGACCCAGTACTTC CASSLAGAVVETQYF
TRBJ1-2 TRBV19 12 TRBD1 TGTGCCAGTAGGGGGACAGCCTATGGCTACACCTTC CASRGTAYGYTF
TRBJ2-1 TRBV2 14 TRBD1 TGTGCCGGGACAGGGACTAAGGTCACCTTTTTGCAGTTCTTC CAGTGTKVTFLQFF
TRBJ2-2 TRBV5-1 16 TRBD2 TGCGCCAGCACCGCTACTAGCGGTCTGAACACCGGGGAGCTGTTTTTT CASTATSGLNTGELFF
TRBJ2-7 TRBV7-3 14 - TGTGCCAGCAGTTCTTCATCCGGGACTTTGGAGCAGTACTTC CASSSSSGTLEQYF
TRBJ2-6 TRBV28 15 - TGTGCCAGCAGTTCCGGGGAGGCTGGGGCCAACGTCCTGACTTTC CASSSGEAGANVLTF
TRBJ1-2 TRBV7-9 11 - TGTGCCAGCAGCTTTGACCGAGGCTACACCTTC CASSFDRGYTF